This T cell receptor (beta chain) was found in a study of patients and donors after allogeneic stem cell transplantation. Via MiXCR, TCRdb re-called the RT-PCR reads, giving one row per CDR3 protein. The table has about 70,000 distinct CDR3 sequences, around a quarter seen once. Per germline, CDR1 MNHEY and CDR2 SVGAGI. Trimming stripped 0 bases from V and 8 bases from J, with 10 bases between. The CDR3 runs to 13 residues. Sequencing used blood, either unsorted or a sorted T cell fraction (not recorded which). The chain combines TRBV6-5 with TRBJ1-2; D remains unclear. The clonotype originates from a human donor who was either an allogeneic HSCT recipient or a stem cell or donor lymphocyte infusion donor (not recorded which). It is not recorded whose cells these are; they may come from a transplant donor. CDR3 bases: TGTGCCAGCAGTTACTCGAAGGGCCGGGGCTACACCTTC. Encoded protein: CASSYSKGRGYTF.